This T cell receptor (beta chain) was captured by sequencing in a study of radiation and T cells in renal cell carcinoma. Method: immunoSEQ multiplex PCR; TCRdb's copy keeps in-frame clones and lacks some. The sample carries 150,000 or so clones, less than 90% recorded once. Stated time point: baseline pretreatment blood. Sample treatment: 15 Gy SBRT to primary tumor, nephrectomy 4 weeks later. Germline CDR1 and CDR2: SGHRS and YFSETQ. The V and J ends lost 4 bases and 4 bases, in that order; junction bases with no gene match: 2. There are 14 residues in the CDR3. Of note for this clone: Its specificity is not known.

Findings and limits, study-wide: Baseline intratumoral clonotype presence is unknown without pretreatment biopsies.

This chain connects TRBV5-1 to TRBJ1-4, with TRBD1 matching 9 bases. The sample in question was blood, obtained from a patient whose treatment included radiotherapy and nephrectomy. The sequence derives from a woman in her sixties or seventies with renal cell carcinoma. The CDR3 is CASSQDRGNEKLFF. Here the CDR3 DNA reads TGCGCCAGCAGCCAGGACAGGGGTAATGAAAAACTGTTTTTT. Full variable domain (rest looked up from reference TRBV5-1 and TRBJ1-4): KAGVTQTPRYLIKTRGQQVTLSCSPISGHRSVSWYQQTPGQGLQFLFEYFSETQRNKGNFPGRFSGRQFSNSRSEMNVSTLELGDSALYLCASSQDRGNEKLFFGSGTQLSVL.